Shown below are 7 T cell receptor beta chains from a single sample sequenced in a study of blood T cell repertoires in COVID-19. Produced via immunoSEQ multiplex PCR; TCRdb's table is partial and in-frame only. The sample carries approximately 160,000 clones, over 75% recorded once. The sample taken for sequencing was PBMCs or T cells enriched from blood (not recorded which). Receptor source: a woman aged 45-59 years who had recovered from COVID-19.

The chain has TRBV7-2 and TRBJ2-7; no clear D gene. The germline gives CDR1 SGHTA, CDR2 FQGNSA. The length of the CDR3 is 14 residues. With 4 bases removed from V and 1 base from J, the gap between germline ends came to 11 bases. As DNA, the CDR3 is TGTGCCAGCAGCTATGAGGTACAATCCTACGAGCAGTACTTC. Translation gives CASSYEVQSYEQYF.

The V and J genes are TRBV24-1 and TRBJ2-7, with D possibly being TRBD1 (6 bases). CDR3 size: 14 residues. CDR1 and CDR2 (germline): KGHDR, SFDVKD. V was pared by 3 bases and J by 2 bases, with 10 bases between. For the CDR3, the DNA is TGTGCCACCAGTGATGACAGGCCTCCCTACGAGCAGTACTTC. It codes for CATSDDRPPYEQYF.

The rearrangement joins TRBV18 to TRBJ2-7; D perhaps matches TRBD2 (5 bases). V lost 3 bases and J lost 5, with 11 bases in between. Per germline, CDR1 KGHSH and CDR2 LQKENI. The CDR3 loop spans 13 amino acids. CDR3: CASSPPGKDEQYF. The CDR3 DNA sequence: TGTGCCAGCTCACCCCCGGGAAAGGACGAGCAGTACTTC.

The CDR3 coding sequence is TGTGCCAGCAGTGATCAAACTAGCGGGAGTAATGAGCAGTTCTTC. It specifies CASSDQTSGSNEQFF. This chain joins TRBV6-1 and TRBJ2-1; 11 bases are shared with TRBD2. V was clipped by 3 bases and J by 7 bases; unmatched bases: 5. CDR1 MNHNS and CDR2 SASEGT come from the germline V gene. This CDR3 has 15 amino acids.

V gene TRBV7-2 combines with J gene TRBJ1-1; unclear D gene. Germline V gene lookup returns CDR1 SGHTA and CDR2 FQGNSA. The V and J ends lost 1 base and 1 base respectively, with 7 bases between them. CDR3 size: 14 residues. The CDR3 spells CASSLVGGNTEAFF. The CDR3, as DNA: TGTGCCAGCAGCTTAGTCGGTGGGAACACTGAAGCTTTCTTT. Filled out from reference TRBV7-2 and TRBJ1-1, the complete variable domain reads GAGVSQSPSNKVTEKGKDVELRCDPISGHTALYWYRQSLGQGLEFLIYFQGNSAPDKSGLPSDRFSAERTGGSVSTLTIQRTQQEDSAVYLCASSLVGGNTEAFFGQGTRLTVV.

V usage is TRBV10-1 and J usage is TRBJ1-1; D not certain. Germline loops: CDR1 WNHNN, CDR2 SYGVQD (reference sequence). The CDR3 is 11 amino acids. V dropped 10 bases and J dropped 4 bases, with 10 bases sitting between them. The CDR3 loop reads CATSRGTEAFF. CDR3 DNA: TGCGCCACCTCCCGGGGCACTGAAGCTTTCTTT.

The J gene is TRBJ2-3, the V gene TRBV6-4; 9 bases agree with TRBD2. Germline V lookup: CDR1 MRHNA, CDR2 SNTAGT. The CDR3 covers 16 residues. The V and J ends lost 3 bases and 2 bases, in that order; junction bases with no gene match: 6. The CDR3: CASSESGLAPTDTQYF. CDR3 nucleotide sequence: TGTGCCAGCAGTGAATCGGGACTAGCCCCCACAGATACGCAGTATTTT.